This record concerns one T cell receptor beta chain sequence. This sample was included in a study of blood T cell repertoires in COVID-19. On the study more broadly: Acute-phase and convalescent COVID-19 samples originated in the United States, Italy and Spain. Sample material is recorded as cDNA or gDNA derived from T cells, B-cell-depleted T cells, or PBMCs.

Original methodology: Using reference gene primer amplification, nucleated cell counts were estimated. Method: immunoSEQ multiplex PCR; TCRdb's copy keeps in-frame clones and lacks some. V, J and clone size were drawn from that table, and D and trimming were deduced from the DNA. Found here are 260,000 or so clones, over 75% of them singletons; the top ten hold about 9.1%. The ends lost 8 bases at V and 2 bases at J; junction bases unmatched: 8. The CDR3 extends over 14 amino acids. The V gene's germline CDR1 is WSHSY and CDR2 SAAADI. V is TRBV10-2 and J is TRBJ1-1, with 7 bases fitting TRBD1. Sequencing used peripheral blood. The TCR comes from a human donor in a cohort sampled during active COVID-19. CDR3 in DNA: TGCGCCAGCGTAGGTGGACAGGTCAACACTGAAGCTTTCTTT. Residues: CASVGGQVNTEAFF.